This T cell receptor (beta chain) stems from a study of early T cells in non-severe SARS-CoV-2 infection (dated by TCRdb to the early 2020s). About the full investigation: Bulk RNA from unsorted whole blood was used for TCR sequencing, so alpha and beta chains could not be paired. Overall study outcomes, separate from this receptor: VDJdb matching was skewed toward anti-spike CD8 responses and likely underestimated virus-specific expansions, missing private and CD4 specificities.

This clonotype came up a few times. The specificity of this receptor is unknown. Per-base qualities were not stored, and no clone one base away is much larger. Trimming at the junction amounts to 3 bases on V and 6 bases on J, and the germline ends lie 15 bases apart. CDR1 is given as SGHAT and CDR2 as FQNNGV, both from the germline V gene. The CDR3 contains 14 residues, cysteine and phenylalanine counted. Solely the CDR3 DNA is kept, with 42 bases framed from the first base. Set within a cohort of healthcare workers in London, UK, this nested case-control study involved weekly PCR testing of nasopharyngeal swabs along with blood sampling. Between 23 and 31 March 2020, the week of the UK lockdown, healthcare workers were enrolled and then followed up weekly for as long as 16 weeks. Library preparation was by 5' RACE. Data came from a NextSeq 500. The TCR library protocol attached unique molecular identifiers to individual cDNA molecules to correct for sequencing error and PCR bias. TCR alpha and beta chains were both sequenced, and the abundances of alpha and beta sequences in each sample were closely correlated with each other. Under the source paper's analysis protocol: Decombinator V4 was used to perform V gene, J gene and CDR3 annotation of TCR sequences. TCRs were defined as expanded if a significant change between any two time points was detected under a Poisson model with p below 0.0001. Abundances of TCRs were expressed as counts per million after normalisation to the total number of TCRs sequenced in each sample. MAIT TCRs were defined by TRAV1-2 paired with TRAJ12, TRAJ20 or TRAJ33, and iNKT TCRs by TRAV10 paired with TRAJ18. VDJdb, accessed 1 November 2021, was searched for CMV, EBV and SARS-CoV-2 annotated TCRs, excluding TCRs annotated for multiple antigens. TCRdb passed the public sequencing reads through fastp at Q25 and MiXCR, retaining productive beta sequences. Rows with one shared CDR3 protein collapse into an entry with the most common genes and DNA. The V and J calls were determined by TCRdb, not by the authors. This sample comprises about 44,000 distinct CDR3 sequences, around 6.5% of them detected only once. The ten largest clones add up to about a fifth of the sample.

The sequence joins TRBV11-2 to TRBJ2-7; TRBD2 could be the D gene, as 6 bases match. The sequencing here drew on whole blood, taken at baseline. The TCR comes from an adult who was a healthcare worker with PCR-confirmed SARS-CoV-2 infection or an uninfected control (not recorded which). The DNA reads TGTGCCAGCAGCTTGGCCGGGAGATTATCCGAGCAGTACTTC. This sequence encodes CASSLAGRLSEQYF.